The rows below give T cell receptor beta chains drawn from one sample of a study of OX40 agonist ivuxolimab in advanced cancers. Repertoires were generated with immunoSEQ multiplex PCR, while TCRdb's copy carries only in-frame clones and drops some. The table includes tens of thousands of clones, 70% to 90% detected once. The sequences come from CD4+ or CD8+ T cells sorted from blood, collected in a trial of the OX40 agonist ivuxolimab. The source of these receptors is an adult with an advanced solid tumor such as melanoma, head and neck, liver or kidney cancer. Each CDR3 is given with its conserved first and last residue. Fields, in order: J gene, D gene, clone size, V gene, CDR3 protein, CDR3 DNA. D genes are given only for firm matches. Size values are once, few and many counts, or a class for expanded clones, and some rows have none.

>TRBJ2-7|NA|once|TRBV11-2
CASSSTGNRYEQYF
TGTGCCAGCAGCTCAACAGGGAACCGCTACGAGCAGTACTTC
>TRBJ2-7|NA|NA|TRBV7-9
CASSASSYEQYF
TGTGCCAGCAGCGCAAGCTCCTACGAGCAGTACTTC
>TRBJ2-7|TRBD2|NA|TRBV11-2
CASSTEGLAGNYEQYF
TGTGCCAGCAGCACTGAAGGACTAGCGGGAAACTACGAGCAGTACTTC
>TRBJ1-1|NA|NA|TRBV7-3
CASSFSLGQINTEAFF
TGTGCCAGCAGCTTCAGTTTAGGACAAATCAACACTGAAGCTTTCTTT
>TRBJ2-7|TRBD2|NA|TRBV9
CASSVAGGGGYEQYF
TGTGCCAGCAGCGTAGCTGGCGGGGGTGGGTACGAGCAGTACTTC
>TRBJ2-7|NA|NA|TRBV7-9
CASSFASDEQYF
TGTGCCAGCAGCTTTGCTAGCGACGAGCAGTACTTC
>TRBJ2-3|TRBD2|NA|TRBV7-8
CASSFPTSGGPVPDDTQYF
TGTGCCAGCAGCTTCCCGACTAGCGGGGGGCCGGTGCCAGACGATACGCAGTATTTT
>TRBJ2-4|NA|NA|TRBV2
CASSVLGGRANIQYF
TGTGCCAGCAGTGTTCTAGGGGGGCGCGCGAACATTCAGTACTTC
>TRBJ1-1|NA|NA|TRBV27
CASSSGGNTEAFF
TGTGCCAGCAGCTCCGGGGGGAACACTGAAGCTTTCTTT
>TRBJ1-5|NA|NA|TRBV5-4
CASSLGEGPQHF
TGTGCCAGCAGCTTGGGGGAGGGGCCCCAGCATTTT
>TRBJ2-1|TRBD2|NA|TRBV4-1
CASSHVSTSGSYNEQFF
TGCGCCAGCAGCCATGTGTCGACTAGCGGGAGTTACAATGAGCAGTTCTTC
>TRBJ2-3|NA|NA|TRBV5-6
CASSFTVNRADTQYF
TGTGCCAGCAGCTTTACCGTTAATAGGGCAGATACGCAGTATTTT
>TRBJ2-7|NA|once|TRBV10-3
CAISESDEQYF
TGTGCCATCAGTGAATCAGATGAGCAGTACTTC
>TRBJ1-4|TRBD1|NA|TRBV30
CACRDRGREKLFF
TGTGCCTGCCGGGACAGGGGTAGGGAAAAACTGTTTTTT
>TRBJ1-4|NA|NA|TRBV19
CASSIQGDEKLFF
TGTGCCAGTAGTATACAGGGTGATGAAAAACTGTTTTTT
>TRBJ2-3|NA|NA|TRBV28
CASKPGLTAADTQYF
TGTGCCAGCAAACCGGGACTCACGGCGGCAGATACGCAGTATTTT
>TRBJ1-3|TRBD1|NA|TRBV7-9
CASSYPGQGLSGNTIYF
TGTGCCAGCAGCTATCCCGGACAGGGCCTATCTGGAAACACCATATATTTT
>TRBJ2-1|NA|NA|TRBV7-2
CASRQAGLKAYNEQFF
TGTGCCAGCAGACAAGCTGGACTAAAGGCCTACAATGAGCAGTTCTTC
>TRBJ1-1|NA|NA|TRBV30
CAWSYQDLNTEAFF
TGTGCCTGGAGTTACCAGGACCTGAACACTGAAGCTTTCTTT
>TRBJ2-5|TRBD1|NA|TRBV19
CASSLTGLDQETQYF
TGTGCCAGTAGCCTGACAGGGTTGGACCAAGAGACCCAGTACTTC
>TRBJ2-7|NA|NA|TRBV4-3
CASSRLSGGENEQYF
TGCGCCAGCAGCCGTCTCTCAGGAGGGGAAAACGAGCAGTACTTC
>TRBJ2-7|TRBD2|few|TRBV2
CASSEPTSVEQYF
TGTGCCAGCAGTGAGCCTACTAGCGTCGAGCAGTACTTC
>TRBJ1-6|NA|NA|TRBV9
CASSVDSSSSYNSPLHF
TGTGCCAGCAGCGTAGATAGCTCCAGCTCCTATAATTCACCCCTCCACTTT
>TRBJ1-2|NA|NA|TRBV18
CASSPKGVVDYGYTF
TGTGCCAGCTCACCAAAGGGGGTAGTGGACTATGGCTACACCTTC
>TRBJ2-1|NA|NA|TRBV11-2
CASSFGYNEQFF
TGTGCCAGCAGCTTTGGCTACAATGAGCAGTTCTTC
>TRBJ2-6|NA|NA|TRBV2
CASSPGANVLTF
TGTGCCAGCAGTCCTGGGGCCAACGTCCTGACTTTC
>TRBJ1-1|NA|NA|TRBV9
CASSPPDPPNQAFF
TGTGCCAGCAGCCCACCGGACCCCCCAAATCAGGCTTTCTTT
>TRBJ1-5|NA|few|TRBV4-1
CASSQDVWGNQPQHF
TGCGCCAGCAGCCAAGATGTGTGGGGGAATCAGCCCCAGCATTTT
>TRBJ2-7|TRBD1|NA|TRBV11-2
CASSYDRDEQYF
TGTGCCAGCAGCTACGACAGGGACGAGCAGTACTTC
>TRBJ1-2|TRBD1|NA|TRBV27
CASSPGQAYGYTF
TGTGCCAGCAGTCCGGGACAGGCTTATGGCTACACCTTC
>TRBJ2-2|NA|once|TRBV29-1
CSVVAANTGELFF
TGCAGCGTTGTAGCAGCGAACACCGGGGAGCTGTTTTTT
>TRBJ2-7|NA|NA|TRBV27
CASSIGTHKTYF
TGTGCCAGCAGTATCGGGACACACAAGACGTACTTC
>TRBJ2-3|TRBD2|NA|TRBV5-6
CASSCTSDSSSDTQYF
TGTGCCAGCAGCTGTACTAGCGACTCATCGTCGGATACGCAGTATTTT
>TRBJ2-3|TRBD2|NA|TRBV4-3
CASSLTLAAIHTQYF
TGCGCCAGCAGCCTTACCCTAGCGGCAATCCATACGCAGTATTTT
>TRBJ2-7|NA|NA|TRBV27
CASSRAVHYEQYF
TGTGCCAGTAGTCGAGCCGTTCATTACGAGCAGTACTTC
>TRBJ1-2|NA|NA|TRBV20-1
CSASHYGYTF
TGCAGTGCTAGCCACTATGGCTACACCTTC
>TRBJ1-1|NA|NA|TRBV29-1
CSAAGPAEAFF
TGCAGCGCCGCGGGACCGGCTGAAGCTTTCTTT
>TRBJ2-7|NA|NA|TRBV4-2
CASSQGNTGSYEQYF
TGTGCCAGCAGCCAAGGAAACACAGGGTCCTACGAGCAGTACTTC
>TRBJ1-5|NA|medium-sized|TRBV9
CASSVGGYSNQPQHF
TGTGCCAGCAGCGTAGGCGGCTATAGCAATCAGCCCCAGCATTTT
>TRBJ1-1|NA|NA|TRBV7-9
CASSLVSAGTEAFF
TGTGCCAGCAGCTTAGTTTCTGCGGGCACTGAAGCTTTCTTT
>TRBJ2-1|TRBD1|NA|TRBV9
CASSVEDRGFDEQFF
TGTGCCAGCAGCGTAGAGGACAGGGGGTTCGATGAGCAGTTCTTC
>TRBJ2-7|TRBD2|NA|TRBV4-3
CASSEGTTSSYEQYF
TGCGCCAGCAGTGAGGGGACTACTAGCTCCTACGAGCAGTACTTC
>TRBJ1-2|NA|NA|TRBV28
CASTPVLANYGYTF
TGTGCCAGCACCCCGGTTCTAGCTAACTATGGCTACACCTTC
>TRBJ2-7|NA|NA|TRBV21-1
CASTRTPGYYEQYF
TGTGCCAGCACCCGAACGCCAGGGTACTACGAGCAGTACTTC
>TRBJ2-7|NA|NA|TRBV21-1
CASSKAVGQSSYEQYF
TGTGCCAGCAGCAAAGCGGTGGGACAGAGCTCCTACGAGCAGTACTTC
>TRBJ2-7|NA|NA|TRBV5-1
CASSLPTPGYEQYF
TGCGCCAGCAGCTTACCCACCCCAGGGTACGAGCAGTACTTC
>TRBJ2-1|NA|few|TRBV5-6
CASSSGTGNEQFF
TGTGCCAGCAGCTCGGGGACCGGCAATGAGCAGTTCTTC
>TRBJ2-7|NA|few|TRBV21-1
CASSSHSGNNYEQYF
TGTGCCAGCAGCTCCCATAGCGGGAATAACTACGAGCAGTACTTC
>TRBJ2-7|TRBD1|once|TRBV30
CAWGTVGFGEQYF
TGTGCCTGGGGGACAGTGGGGTTTGGGGAGCAGTACTTC
>TRBJ1-2|NA|NA|TRBV27
CASSLHGTATEGGYTF
TGTGCCAGCAGTTTACACGGGACGGCCACCGAAGGTGGCTACACCTTC
>TRBJ2-7|NA|NA|TRBV5-1
CASSLGLISYEQYF
TGCGCCAGCAGCTTGGGCCTGATCTCCTACGAGCAGTACTTC
>TRBJ1-2|TRBD1|NA|TRBV7-6
CASSPTGYGYTF
TGTGCCAGCAGCCCGACAGGGTATGGCTACACCTTC
>TRBJ2-3|TRBD2|few|TRBV6-1
CASSEMMSRGGSDTQYF
TGTGCCAGCAGTGAAATGATGTCGCGGGGGGGATCAGATACGCAGTATTTT